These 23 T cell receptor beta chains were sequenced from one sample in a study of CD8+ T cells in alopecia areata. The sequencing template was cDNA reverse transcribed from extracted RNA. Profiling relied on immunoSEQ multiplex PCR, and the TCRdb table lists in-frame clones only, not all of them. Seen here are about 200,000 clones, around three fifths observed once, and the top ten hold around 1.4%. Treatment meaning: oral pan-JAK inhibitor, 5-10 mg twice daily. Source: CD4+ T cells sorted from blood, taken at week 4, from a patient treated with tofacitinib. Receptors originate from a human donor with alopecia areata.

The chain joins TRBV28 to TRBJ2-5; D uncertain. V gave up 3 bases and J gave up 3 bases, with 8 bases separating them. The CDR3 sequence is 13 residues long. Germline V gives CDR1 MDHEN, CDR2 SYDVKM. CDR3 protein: CASSLGGEETQYF. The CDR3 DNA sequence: TGTGCCAGCAGTTTGGGTGGGGAAGAGACCCAGTACTTC.

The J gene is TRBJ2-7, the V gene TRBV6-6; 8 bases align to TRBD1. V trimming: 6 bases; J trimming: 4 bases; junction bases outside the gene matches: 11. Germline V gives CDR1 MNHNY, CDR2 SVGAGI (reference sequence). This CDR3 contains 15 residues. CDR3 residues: CASRAGTGGGYEQYF. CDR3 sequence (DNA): TGTGCCAGCAGGGCCGGTACAGGGGGTGGGTACGAGCAGTACTTC.

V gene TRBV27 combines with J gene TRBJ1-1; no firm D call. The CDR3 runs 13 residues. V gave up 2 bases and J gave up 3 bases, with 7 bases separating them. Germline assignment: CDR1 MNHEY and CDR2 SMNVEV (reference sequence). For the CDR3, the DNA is TGTGCCAGCAGTTTACTGGTCCACACTGAAGCTTTCTTT. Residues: CASSLLVHTEAFF.

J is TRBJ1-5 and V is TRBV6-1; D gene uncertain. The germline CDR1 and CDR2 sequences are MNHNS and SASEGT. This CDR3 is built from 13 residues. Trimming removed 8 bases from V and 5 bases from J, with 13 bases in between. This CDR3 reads CASRREEHQPQHF. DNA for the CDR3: TGTGCCAGCCGAAGGGAGGAACATCAGCCCCAGCATTTT.

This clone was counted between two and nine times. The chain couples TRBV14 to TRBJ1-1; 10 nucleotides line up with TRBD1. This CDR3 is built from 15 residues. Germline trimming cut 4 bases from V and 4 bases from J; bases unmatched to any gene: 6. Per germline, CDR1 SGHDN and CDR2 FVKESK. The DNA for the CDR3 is TGTGCCAGCAGCCGTGGACAGGGGGTCGTCACTGAAGCTTTCTTT. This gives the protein CASSRGQGVVTEAFF.

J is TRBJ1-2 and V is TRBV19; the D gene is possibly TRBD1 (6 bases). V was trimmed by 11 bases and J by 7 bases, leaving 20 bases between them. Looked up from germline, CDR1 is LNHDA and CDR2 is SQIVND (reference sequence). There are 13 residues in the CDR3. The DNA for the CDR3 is TGTGCCTCGACGACCCAGGGGTTCAGTGGCTACACCTTC. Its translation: CASTTQGFSGYTF.

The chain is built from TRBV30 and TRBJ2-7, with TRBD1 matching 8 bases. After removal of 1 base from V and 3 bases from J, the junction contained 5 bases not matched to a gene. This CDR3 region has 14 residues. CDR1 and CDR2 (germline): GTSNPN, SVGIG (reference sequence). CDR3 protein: CAWSADRDSYEQYF. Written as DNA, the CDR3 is TGTGCCTGGAGTGCGGACAGGGACAGCTACGAGCAGTACTTC.

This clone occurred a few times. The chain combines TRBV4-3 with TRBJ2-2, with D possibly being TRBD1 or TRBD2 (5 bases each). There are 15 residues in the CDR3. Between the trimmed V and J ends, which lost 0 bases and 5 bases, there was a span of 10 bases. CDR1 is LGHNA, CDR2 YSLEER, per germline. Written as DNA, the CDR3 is TGCGCCAGCAGCCAAGATCCGGGGCGGACCGGGGAGCTGTTTTTT. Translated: CASSQDPGRTGELFF.

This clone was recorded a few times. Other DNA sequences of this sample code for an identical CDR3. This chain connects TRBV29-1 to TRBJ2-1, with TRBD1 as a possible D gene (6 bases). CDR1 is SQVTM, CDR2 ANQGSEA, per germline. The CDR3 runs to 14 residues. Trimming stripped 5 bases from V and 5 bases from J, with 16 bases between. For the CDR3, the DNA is TGCAGCGTTCGTTCCGGACAGATCAACAATGAGCAGTTCTTC. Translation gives CSVRSGQINNEQFF.

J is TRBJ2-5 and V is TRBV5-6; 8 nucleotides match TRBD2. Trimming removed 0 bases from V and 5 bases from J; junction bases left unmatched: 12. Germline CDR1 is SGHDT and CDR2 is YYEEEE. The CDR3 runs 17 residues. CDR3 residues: CASSLGHRTSPRETQYF. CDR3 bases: TGTGCCAGCAGCTTGGGACACCGGACTAGCCCTCGTGAGACCCAGTACTTC.

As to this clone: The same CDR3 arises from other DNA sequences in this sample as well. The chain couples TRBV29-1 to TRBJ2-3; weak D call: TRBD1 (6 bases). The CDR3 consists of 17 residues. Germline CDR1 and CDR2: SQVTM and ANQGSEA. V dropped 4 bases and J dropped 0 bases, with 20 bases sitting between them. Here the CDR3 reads CSVVGRGHTKSTDTQYF. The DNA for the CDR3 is TGCAGCGTTGTTGGCCGGGGACACACGAAGAGCACAGATACGCAGTATTTT.

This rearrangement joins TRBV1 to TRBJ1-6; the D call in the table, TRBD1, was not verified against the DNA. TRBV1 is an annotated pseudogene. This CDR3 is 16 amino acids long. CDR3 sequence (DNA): TGCACCAGCAGCCAGTACCCACAGGGGCCCAATTCACCCCTCCACTTT. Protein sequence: CTSSQYPQGPNSPLHF.

This chain's CDR3 is CASSSGSTGHPEQYF. CDR3 nucleotide sequence: TGCGCCAGCAGCTCGGGGAGCACCGGACATCCCGAGCAGTACTTC. The V and J genes are TRBV5-1 and TRBJ2-7; D tentatively fits TRBD1 or TRBD2 (5 bases each). The CDR3 sequence is 15 residues long. V was pared by 3 bases and J by 6 bases, with 19 bases between. CDR1 and CDR2 from the germline V gene are SGHRS and YFSETQ. The full variable domain, its missing parts supplied by reference TRBV5-1 and TRBJ2-7, is KAGVTQTPRYLIKTRGQQVTLSCSPISGHRSVSWYQQTPGQGLQFLFEYFSETQRNKGNFPGRFSGRQFSNSRSEMNVSTLELGDSALYLCASSSGSTGHPEQYFGPGTRLTVT.

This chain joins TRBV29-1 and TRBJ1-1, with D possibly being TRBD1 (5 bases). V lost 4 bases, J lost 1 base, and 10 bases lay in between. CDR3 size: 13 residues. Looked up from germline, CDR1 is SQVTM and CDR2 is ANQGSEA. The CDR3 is CSVVGGTNTEAFF. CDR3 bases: TGCAGCGTTGTGGGGGGAACGAACACTGAAGCTTTCTTT.

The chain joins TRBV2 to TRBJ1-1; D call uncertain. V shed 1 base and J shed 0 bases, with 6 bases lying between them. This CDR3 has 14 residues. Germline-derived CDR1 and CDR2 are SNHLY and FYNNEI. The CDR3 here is CASSEGALNTEAFF. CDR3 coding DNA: TGTGCCAGCAGTGAAGGGGCACTGAACACTGAAGCTTTCTTT. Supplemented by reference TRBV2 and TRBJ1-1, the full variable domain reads EPEVTQTPSHQVTQMGQEVILRCVPISNHLYFYWYRQILGQKVEFLVSFYNNEISEKSEIFDDQFSVERPDGSNFTLKIRSTKLEDSAMYFCASSEGALNTEAFFGQGTRLTVV.

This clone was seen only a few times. DNA for the CDR3: TGCAGCGTCCTAAACAGGGCAGGAAACATTCAGTACTTC. Protein sequence: CSVLNRAGNIQYF. The chain recombines TRBV29-1 with TRBJ2-4; perhaps TRBD1 as D (6 bases). Germline CDR1 is SQVTM and CDR2 is ANQGSEA. Trimming removed 6 bases from V and 6 bases from J, with 15 bases in between. The CDR3 consists of 13 residues.

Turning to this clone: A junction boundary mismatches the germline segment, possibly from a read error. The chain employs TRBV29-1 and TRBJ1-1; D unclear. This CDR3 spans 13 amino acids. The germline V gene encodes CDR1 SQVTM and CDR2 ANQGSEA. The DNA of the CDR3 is TGCAGCCTTGAAAGGCGACTCAACCCTGAAGCTTTCTTT. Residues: CSLERRLNPEAFF.

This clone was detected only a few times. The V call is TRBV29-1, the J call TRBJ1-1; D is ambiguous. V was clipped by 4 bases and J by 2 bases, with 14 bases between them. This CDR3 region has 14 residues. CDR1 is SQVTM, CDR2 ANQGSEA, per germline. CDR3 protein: CSVVVLGTNTEAFF. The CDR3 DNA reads TGCAGCGTTGTAGTTTTGGGCACCAACACTGAAGCTTTCTTT. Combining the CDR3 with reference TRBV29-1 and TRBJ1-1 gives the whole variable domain SAVISQKPSRDICQRGTSLTIQCQVDSQVTMMFWYRQQPGQSLTLIATANQGSEATYESGFVIDKFPISRPNLTFSTLTVSNMSPEDSSIYLCSVVVLGTNTEAFFGQGTRLTVV.

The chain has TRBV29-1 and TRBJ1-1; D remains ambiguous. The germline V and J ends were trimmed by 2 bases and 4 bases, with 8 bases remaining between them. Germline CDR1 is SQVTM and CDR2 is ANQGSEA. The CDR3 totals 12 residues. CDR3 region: CSVERAFTEAFF. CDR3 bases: TGCAGCGTTGAAAGAGCTTTCACTGAAGCTTTCTTT.

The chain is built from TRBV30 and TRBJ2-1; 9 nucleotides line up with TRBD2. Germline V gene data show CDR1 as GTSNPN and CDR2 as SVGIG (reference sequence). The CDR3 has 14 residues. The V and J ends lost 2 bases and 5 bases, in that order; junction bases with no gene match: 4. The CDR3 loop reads CAWSRAGGNNEQFF. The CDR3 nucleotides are TGTGCCTGGAGTAGAGCGGGGGGAAACAATGAGCAGTTCTTC.

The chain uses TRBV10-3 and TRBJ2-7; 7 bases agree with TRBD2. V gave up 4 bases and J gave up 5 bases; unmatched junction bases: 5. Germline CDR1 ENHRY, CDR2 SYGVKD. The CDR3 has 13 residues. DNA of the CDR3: TGTGCCATCAGTGCTAGCGGCAGTCACGAGCAGTACTTC. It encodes CAISASGSHEQYF.

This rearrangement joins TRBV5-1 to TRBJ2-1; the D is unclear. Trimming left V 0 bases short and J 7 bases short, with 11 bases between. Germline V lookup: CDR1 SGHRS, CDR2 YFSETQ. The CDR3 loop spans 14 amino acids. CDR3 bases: TGCGCCAGCAGCTTGGGGACGGGTTGGAATGAGCAGTTCTTC. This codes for CASSLGTGWNEQFF.

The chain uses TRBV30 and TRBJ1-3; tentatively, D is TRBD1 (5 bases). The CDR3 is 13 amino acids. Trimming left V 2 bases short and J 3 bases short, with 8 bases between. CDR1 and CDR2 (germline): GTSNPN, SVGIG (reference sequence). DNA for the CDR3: TGTGCCTGGAGTAATCAGGGTGGAAACACCATATATTTT. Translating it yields CAWSNQGGNTIYF.